The sequence of this TCR beta chain was determined in a study of blood T cell repertoires in COVID-19. Study background: In each case, the material was cDNA or gDNA derived from T cells, B-cell-depleted T cells, or PBMCs.

Repertoires were generated with immunoSEQ multiplex PCR, while TCRdb's copy carries only in-frame clones and drops some. This table has 300,000 to 400,000 clones, 88% appearing once. This clone was observed at least ten times. Germline lookup yields CDR1 MNHEY and CDR2 SVGAGI. The CDR3 loop spans 14 amino acids. Trimming took 5 bases from V and 10 from J, leaving 21 bases between them. Study members were between about 18 and 95 years old and lived in 20 to 25 US regions. Sequenced sample: PBMCs or T cells enriched from blood (not recorded which). This clonotype was obtained from a man aged 25 to 40 who had recovered from COVID-19. This chain joins TRBV6-5 and TRBJ2-7, with a tentative D call TRBD1 (6 bases). The CDR3 loop reads CASSNGQSAGKQYF. The CDR3 DNA reads as TGTGCCAGCAGTAACGGACAGTCCGCCGGGAAACAGTACTTC.